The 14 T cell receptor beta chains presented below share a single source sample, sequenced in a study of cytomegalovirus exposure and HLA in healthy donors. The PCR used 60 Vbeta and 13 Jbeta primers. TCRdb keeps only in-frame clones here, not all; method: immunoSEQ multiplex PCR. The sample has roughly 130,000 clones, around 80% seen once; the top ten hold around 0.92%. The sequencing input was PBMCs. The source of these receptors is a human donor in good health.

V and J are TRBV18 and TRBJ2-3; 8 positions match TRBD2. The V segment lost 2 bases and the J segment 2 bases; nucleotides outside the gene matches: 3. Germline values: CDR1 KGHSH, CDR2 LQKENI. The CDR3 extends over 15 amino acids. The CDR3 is CASSPLRGATDTQYF. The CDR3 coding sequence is TGTGCCAGCTCACCATTGCGGGGGGCCACAGATACGCAGTATTTT.

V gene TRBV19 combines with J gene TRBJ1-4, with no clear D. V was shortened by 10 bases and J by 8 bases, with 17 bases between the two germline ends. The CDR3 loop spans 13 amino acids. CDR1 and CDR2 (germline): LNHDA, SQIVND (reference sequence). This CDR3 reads CATRGINGEKLFF. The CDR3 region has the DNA TGTGCCACCCGCGGGATAAATGGAGAAAAACTGTTTTTT.

CDR3 protein: CASSTHISSGNTIYF. The CDR3 nucleotides are TGTGCCAGCAGTACCCACATAAGCTCTGGAAACACCATATATTTT. V usage is TRBV6-5 and J usage is TRBJ1-3, with D hard to call. CDR1 and CDR2 from the germline V gene are MNHEY and SVGAGI. V was shortened by 5 bases and J by 0 bases, with 11 bases between the two germline ends. CDR3 length: 15 residues.

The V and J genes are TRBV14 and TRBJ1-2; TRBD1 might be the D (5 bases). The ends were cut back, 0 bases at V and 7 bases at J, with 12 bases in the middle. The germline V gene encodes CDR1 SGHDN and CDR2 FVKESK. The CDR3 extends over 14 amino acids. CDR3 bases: TGTGCCAGCAGCCAAGATTTGCAGGGCTGTGGCTACACCTTC. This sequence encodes CASSQDLQGCGYTF.

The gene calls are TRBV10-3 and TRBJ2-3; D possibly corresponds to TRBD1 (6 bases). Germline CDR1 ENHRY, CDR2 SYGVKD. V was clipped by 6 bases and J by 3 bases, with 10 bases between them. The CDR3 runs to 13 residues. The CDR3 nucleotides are TGTGCCATCAGGGTTAGGGGGACAGATACGCAGTATTTT. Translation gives CAIRVRGTDTQYF.

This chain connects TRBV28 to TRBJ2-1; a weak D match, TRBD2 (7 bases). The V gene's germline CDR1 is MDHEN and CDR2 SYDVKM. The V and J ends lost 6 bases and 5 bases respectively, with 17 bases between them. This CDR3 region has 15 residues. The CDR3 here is CASSRGGGPNNEQFF. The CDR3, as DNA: TGTGCCAGCAGCAGGGGCGGGGGCCCTAACAATGAGCAGTTCTTC. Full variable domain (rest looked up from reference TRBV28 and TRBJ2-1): DVKVTQSSRYLVKRTGEKVFLECVQDMDHENMFWYRQDPGLGLRLIYFSYDVKMKEKGDIPEGYSVSREKKERFSLILESASTNQTSMYLCASSRGGGPNNEQFFGPGTRLTVL.

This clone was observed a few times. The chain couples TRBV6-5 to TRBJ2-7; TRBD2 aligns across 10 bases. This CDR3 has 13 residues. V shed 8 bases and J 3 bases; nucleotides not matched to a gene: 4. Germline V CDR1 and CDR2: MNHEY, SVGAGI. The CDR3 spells CASGTSVGYEQYF. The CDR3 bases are TGTGCCAGCGGGACTAGCGTGGGCTACGAGCAGTACTTC.

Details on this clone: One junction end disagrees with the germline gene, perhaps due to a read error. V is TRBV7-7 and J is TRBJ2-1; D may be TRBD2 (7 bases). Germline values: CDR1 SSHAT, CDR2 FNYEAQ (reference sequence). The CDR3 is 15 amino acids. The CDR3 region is CASSLRAGTYNEQFF. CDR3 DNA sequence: TGTGCTAGCAGCTTAAGAGCGGGGACATACAATGAGCAGTTCTTC.

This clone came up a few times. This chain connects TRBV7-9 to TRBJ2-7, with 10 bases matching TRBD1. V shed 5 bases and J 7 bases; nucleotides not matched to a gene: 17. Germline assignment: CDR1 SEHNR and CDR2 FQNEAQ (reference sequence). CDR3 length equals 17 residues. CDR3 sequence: CASSGRGGPGQGSEQYF. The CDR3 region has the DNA TGTGCCAGCAGCGGTCGTGGAGGTCCGGGACAGGGGAGTGAGCAGTACTTC. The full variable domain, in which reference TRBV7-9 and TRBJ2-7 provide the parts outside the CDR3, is DTGVSQNPRHKITKRGQNVTFRCDPISEHNRLYWYRQTLGQGPEFLTYFQNEAQLEKSRLLSDRFSAERPKGSFSTLEIQRTEQGDSAMYLCASSGRGGPGQGSEQYFGPGTRLTVT.

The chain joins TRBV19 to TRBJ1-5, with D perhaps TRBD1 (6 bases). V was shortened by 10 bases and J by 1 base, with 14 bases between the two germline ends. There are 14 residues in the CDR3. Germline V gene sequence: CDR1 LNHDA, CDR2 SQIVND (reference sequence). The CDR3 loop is CATETGISNQPQHF. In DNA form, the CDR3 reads TGTGCCACCGAGACAGGCATAAGCAATCAGCCCCAGCATTTT.

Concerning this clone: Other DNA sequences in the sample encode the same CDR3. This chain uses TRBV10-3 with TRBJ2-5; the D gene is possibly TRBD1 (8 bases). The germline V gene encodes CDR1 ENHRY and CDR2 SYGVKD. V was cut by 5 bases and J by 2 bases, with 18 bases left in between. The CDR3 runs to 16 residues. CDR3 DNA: TGTGCCATCAGTTCCTTTAACAGGGGGGGGCAAGAGACCCAGTACTTC. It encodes CAISSFNRGGQETQYF.

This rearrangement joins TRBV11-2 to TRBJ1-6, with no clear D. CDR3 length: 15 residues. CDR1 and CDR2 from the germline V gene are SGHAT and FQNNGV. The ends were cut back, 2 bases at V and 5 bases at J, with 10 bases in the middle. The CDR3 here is CASSLHSRNNSPLHF. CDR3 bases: TGTGCCAGCAGCTTACACAGCAGGAATAATTCACCCCTCCACTTT. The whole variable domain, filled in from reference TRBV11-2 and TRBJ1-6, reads EAGVAQSPRYKIIEKRQSVAFWCNPISGHATLYWYQQILGQGPKLLIQFQNNGVVDDSQLPKDRFSAERLKGVDSTLKIQPAKLEDSAVYLCASSLHSRNNSPLHFGNGTRLTVT.

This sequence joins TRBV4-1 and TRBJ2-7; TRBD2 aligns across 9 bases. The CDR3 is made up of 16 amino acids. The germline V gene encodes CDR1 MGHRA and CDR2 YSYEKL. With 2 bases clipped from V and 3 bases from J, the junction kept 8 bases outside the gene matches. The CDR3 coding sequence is TGCGCCAGCAGCCAACTTAGGACTAGCGCTTTCTACGAGCAGTACTTC. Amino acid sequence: CASSQLRTSAFYEQYF.

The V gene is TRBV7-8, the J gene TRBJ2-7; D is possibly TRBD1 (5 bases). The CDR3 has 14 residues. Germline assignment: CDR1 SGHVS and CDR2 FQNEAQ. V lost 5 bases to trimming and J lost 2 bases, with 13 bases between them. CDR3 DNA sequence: TGTGCCAGCAGCCTCTCTCTCAGGGCCTACGAGCAGTACTTC. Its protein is CASSLSLRAYEQYF.